Described below is a single T cell receptor beta chain sequence and its context. The antigen remains unidentified. The sample is drawn from a study of OX40 agonist ivuxolimab in advanced cancers. General study findings and limits: Clonal expansion was seen in CD4+ and CD8+ blood T cells by week 6 at 0.1 to 3.0 mg/kg. Antigen specificity of clonally expanded peripheral T cells was not established.

Assay: immunoSEQ multiplex PCR; the TCRdb copy retains only in-frame clones and omits some. The sample holds about 60,000 clones, about 88% seen once. The CDR3 loop spans 11 amino acids. The V end was cut by 7 bases, the J end by 1 base, with 4 bases between. Per the germline V gene, CDR1 is MNHEY and CDR2 is SMNVEV (reference sequence). Sequencing used CD4+ or CD8+ T cells sorted from blood, obtained in a trial of the OX40 agonist ivuxolimab. This receptor was obtained from an adult with an advanced solid tumor such as melanoma, head and neck, liver or kidney cancer. The rearrangement joins TRBV27 to TRBJ1-1, with D unresolved. This CDR3 reads CASMGNTEAFF. The CDR3 region has the DNA TGTGCCAGCATGGGGAACACTGAAGCTTTCTTT.